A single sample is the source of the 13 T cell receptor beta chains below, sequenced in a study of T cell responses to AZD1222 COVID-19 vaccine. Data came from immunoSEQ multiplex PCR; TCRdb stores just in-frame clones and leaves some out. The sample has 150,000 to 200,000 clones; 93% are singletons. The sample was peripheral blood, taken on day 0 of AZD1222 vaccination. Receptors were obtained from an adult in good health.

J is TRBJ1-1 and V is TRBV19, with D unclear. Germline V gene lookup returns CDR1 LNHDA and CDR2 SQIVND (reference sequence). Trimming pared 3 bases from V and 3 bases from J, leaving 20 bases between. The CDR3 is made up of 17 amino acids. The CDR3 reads CASSMVGRSGPHTEAFF. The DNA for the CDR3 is TGTGCCAGTAGTATGGTGGGCAGGTCAGGTCCTCACACTGAAGCTTTCTTT.

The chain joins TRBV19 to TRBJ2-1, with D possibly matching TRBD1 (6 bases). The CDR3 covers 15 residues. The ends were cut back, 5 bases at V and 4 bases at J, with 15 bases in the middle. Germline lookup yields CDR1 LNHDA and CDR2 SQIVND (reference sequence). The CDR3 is CASSYGRGWYNEQFF. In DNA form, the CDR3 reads TGTGCCAGTAGTTATGGCAGGGGTTGGTACAATGAGCAGTTCTTC.

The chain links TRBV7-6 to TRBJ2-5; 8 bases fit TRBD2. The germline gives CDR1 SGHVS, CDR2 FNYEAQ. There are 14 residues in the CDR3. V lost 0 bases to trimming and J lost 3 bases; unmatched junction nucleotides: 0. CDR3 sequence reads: CASSLAGGEETQYF. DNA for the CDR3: TGTGCCAGCAGCTTAGCCGGGGGGGAAGAGACCCAGTACTTC. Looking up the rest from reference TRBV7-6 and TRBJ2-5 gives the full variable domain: GAGVSQSPRYKVTKRGQDVALRCDPISGHVSLYWYRQALGQGPEFLTYFNYEAQQDKSGLPNDRFSAERPEGSISTLTIQRTEQRDSAMYRCASSLAGGEETQYFGPGTRLLVL.

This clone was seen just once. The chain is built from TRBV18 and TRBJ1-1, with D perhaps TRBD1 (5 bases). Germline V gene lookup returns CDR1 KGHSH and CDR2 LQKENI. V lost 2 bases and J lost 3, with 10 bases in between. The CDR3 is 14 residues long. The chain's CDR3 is CASSPSMGDTEAFF. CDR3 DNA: TGTGCCAGCTCACCATCGATGGGGGACACTGAAGCTTTCTTT.

The CDR3: CASSMGLAGGNEQFF. CDR3 sequence (DNA): TGTGCCAGCAGCATGGGACTAGCGGGGGGGAATGAGCAGTTCTTC. The chain couples TRBV3-1 (or the pseudogene TRBV3-2) to TRBJ2-1; TRBD2 matches 16 bases. Trimming took 5 bases from V and 7 from J; bases not matched to a gene: 2. The V gene's germline CDR1 is LGHDT and CDR2 YNNKEL (reference sequence). This CDR3 region has 15 residues.

CDR3 loop: CASSLSNRGQSNQPQHF. CDR3 coding DNA: TGTGCCAGCAGCCTCTCAAACAGGGGGCAAAGCAATCAGCCCCAGCATTTT. The genes are TRBV7-8 and TRBJ1-5, with TRBD1 matching 9 bases. Germline-derived CDR1 and CDR2 are SGHVS and FQNEAQ. This CDR3 is 17 amino acids long. The V and J ends lost 5 bases and 1 base, in that order; junction bases with no gene match: 9.

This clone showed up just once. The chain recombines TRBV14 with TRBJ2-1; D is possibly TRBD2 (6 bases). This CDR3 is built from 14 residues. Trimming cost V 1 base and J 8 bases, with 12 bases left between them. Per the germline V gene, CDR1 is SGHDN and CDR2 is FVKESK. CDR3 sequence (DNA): TGTGCCAGCAGCCAAGTTCCGGGGGTGTATGAGCAGTTCTTC. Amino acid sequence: CASSQVPGVYEQFF. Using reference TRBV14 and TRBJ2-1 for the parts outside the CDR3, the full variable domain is EAGVTQFPSHSVIEKGQTVTLRCDPISGHDNLYWYRRVMGKEIKFLLHFVKESKQDESGMPNNRFLAERTGGTYSTLKVQPAELEDSGVYFCASSQVPGVYEQFFGPGTRLTVL.

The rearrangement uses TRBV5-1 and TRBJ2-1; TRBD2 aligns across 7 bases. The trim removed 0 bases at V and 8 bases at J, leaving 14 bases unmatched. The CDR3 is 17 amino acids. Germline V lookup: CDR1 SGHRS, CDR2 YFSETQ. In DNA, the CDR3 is TGCGCCAGCAGCTTGGGTGTCTGGGAGGGCCGCTTCCATGAGCAGTTCTTC. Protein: CASSLGVWEGRFHEQFF.

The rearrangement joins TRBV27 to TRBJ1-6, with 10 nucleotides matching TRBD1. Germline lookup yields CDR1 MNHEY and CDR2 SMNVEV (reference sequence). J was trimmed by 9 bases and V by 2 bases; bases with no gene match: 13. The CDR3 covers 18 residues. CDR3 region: CASSLKGTGDFRRSPLHF. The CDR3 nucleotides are TGTGCCAGCAGTTTAAAGGGGACAGGGGACTTCCGACGTTCACCCCTCCACTTT.

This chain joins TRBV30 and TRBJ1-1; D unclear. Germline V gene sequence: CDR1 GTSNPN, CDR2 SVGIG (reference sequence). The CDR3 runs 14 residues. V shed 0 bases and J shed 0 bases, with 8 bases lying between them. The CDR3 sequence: CAWSVPEMNTEAFF. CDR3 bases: TGTGCCTGGAGTGTACCGGAGATGAACACTGAAGCTTTCTTT.

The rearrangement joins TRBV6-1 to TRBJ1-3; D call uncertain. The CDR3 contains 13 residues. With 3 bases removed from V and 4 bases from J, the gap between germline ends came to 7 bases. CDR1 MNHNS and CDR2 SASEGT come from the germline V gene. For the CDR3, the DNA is TGTGCCAGCAGTGAGTTCTCAGGAAACACCATATATTTT. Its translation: CASSEFSGNTIYF.

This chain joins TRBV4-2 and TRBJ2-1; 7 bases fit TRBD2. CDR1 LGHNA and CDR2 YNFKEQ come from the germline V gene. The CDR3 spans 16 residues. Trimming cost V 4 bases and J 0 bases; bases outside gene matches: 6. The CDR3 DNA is TGTGCCAGCAGCCCACTAGCGACAAGCTCCTACAATGAGCAGTTCTTC. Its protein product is CASSPLATSSYNEQFF.

This CDR3 is CSVERLSGEKLFF. The CDR3 bases are TGCAGCGTTGAACGGTTGTCGGGCGAAAAACTGTTTTTT. This rearrangement joins TRBV29-1 to TRBJ1-4, with D hard to call. V lost 2 bases to trimming and J lost 8 bases, with 12 bases between them. The CDR3 is made up of 13 amino acids. Germline V CDR1 and CDR2: SQVTM, ANQGSEA. The whole variable domain, filled in from reference TRBV29-1 and TRBJ1-4, reads SAVISQKPSRDICQRGTSLTIQCQVDSQVTMMFWYRQQPGQSLTLIATANQGSEATYESGFVIDKFPISRPNLTFSTLTVSNMSPEDSSIYLCSVERLSGEKLFFGSGTQLSVL.